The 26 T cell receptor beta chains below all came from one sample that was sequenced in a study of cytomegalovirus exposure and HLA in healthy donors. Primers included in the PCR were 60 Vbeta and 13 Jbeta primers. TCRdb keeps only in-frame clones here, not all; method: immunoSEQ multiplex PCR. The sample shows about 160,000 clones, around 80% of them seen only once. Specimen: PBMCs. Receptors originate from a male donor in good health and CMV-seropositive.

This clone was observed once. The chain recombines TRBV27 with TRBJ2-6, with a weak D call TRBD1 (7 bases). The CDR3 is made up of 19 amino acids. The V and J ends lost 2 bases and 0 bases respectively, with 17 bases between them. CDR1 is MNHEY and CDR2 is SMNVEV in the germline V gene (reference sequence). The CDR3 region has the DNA TGTGCCAGCAGTTTACCCGGCCAGGGGGGTACCTCTGGGGCCAACGTCCTGACTTTC. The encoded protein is CASSLPGQGGTSGANVLTF.

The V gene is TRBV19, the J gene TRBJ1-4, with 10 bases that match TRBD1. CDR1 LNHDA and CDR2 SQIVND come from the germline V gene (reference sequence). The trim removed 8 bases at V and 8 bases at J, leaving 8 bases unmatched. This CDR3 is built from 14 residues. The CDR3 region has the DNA TGTGCCAGTGCCAGGACAGGGGGTTTCGAAAAACTGTTTTTT. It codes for CASARTGGFEKLFF.

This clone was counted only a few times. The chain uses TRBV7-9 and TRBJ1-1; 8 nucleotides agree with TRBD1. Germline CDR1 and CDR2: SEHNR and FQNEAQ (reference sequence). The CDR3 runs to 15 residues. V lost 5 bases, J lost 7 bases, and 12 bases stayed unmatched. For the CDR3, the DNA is TGTGCCAGCAGCACTAGCCTGACAGGGGTGAGTGAAGCTTTCTTT. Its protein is CASSTSLTGVSEAFF. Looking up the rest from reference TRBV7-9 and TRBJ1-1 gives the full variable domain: DTGVSQNPRHKITKRGQNVTFRCDPISEHNRLYWYRQTLGQGPEFLTYFQNEAQLEKSRLLSDRFSAERPKGSFSTLEIQRTEQGDSAMYLCASSTSLTGVSEAFFGQGTRLTVV.

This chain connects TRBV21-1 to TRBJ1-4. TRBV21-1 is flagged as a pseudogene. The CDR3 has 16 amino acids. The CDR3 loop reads CASSKAGDTETRRVFF. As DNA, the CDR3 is TGTGCCAGCAGCAAAGCAGGCGACACGGAAACCCGGAGGGTGTTTTTT.

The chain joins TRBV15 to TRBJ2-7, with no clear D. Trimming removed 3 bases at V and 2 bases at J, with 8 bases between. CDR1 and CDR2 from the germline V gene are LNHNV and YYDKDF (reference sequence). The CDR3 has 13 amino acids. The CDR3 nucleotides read TGTGCCACCAGCAGCAGGTCCACCTACGAGCAGTACTTC. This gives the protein CATSSRSTYEQYF.

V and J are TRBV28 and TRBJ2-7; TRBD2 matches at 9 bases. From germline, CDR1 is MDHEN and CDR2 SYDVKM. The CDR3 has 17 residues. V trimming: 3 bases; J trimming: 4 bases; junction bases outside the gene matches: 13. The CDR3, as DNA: TGTGCCAGCAGTTTTGCTCTAGCGGGGCAAGGGGTATACGAGCAGTACTTC. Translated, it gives CASSFALAGQGVYEQYF.

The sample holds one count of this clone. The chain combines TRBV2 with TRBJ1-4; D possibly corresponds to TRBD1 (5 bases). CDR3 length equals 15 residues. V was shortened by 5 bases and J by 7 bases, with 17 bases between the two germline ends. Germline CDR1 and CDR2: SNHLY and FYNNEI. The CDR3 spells CASSRETVRSEKLFF. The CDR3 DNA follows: TGTGCCAGCAGTAGAGAGACAGTCCGATCTGAAAAACTGTTTTTT. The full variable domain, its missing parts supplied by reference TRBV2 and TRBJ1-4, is EPEVTQTPSHQVTQMGQEVILRCVPISNHLYFYWYRQILGQKVEFLVSFYNNEISEKSEIFDDQFSVERPDGSNFTLKIRSTKLEDSAMYFCASSRETVRSEKLFFGSGTQLSVL.

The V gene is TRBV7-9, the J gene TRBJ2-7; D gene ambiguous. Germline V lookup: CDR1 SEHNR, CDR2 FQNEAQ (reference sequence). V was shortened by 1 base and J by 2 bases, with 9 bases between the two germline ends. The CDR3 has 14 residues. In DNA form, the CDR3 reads TGTGCCAGCAGCTTAGTAGGCAGCGCCTACGAGCAGTACTTC. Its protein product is CASSLVGSAYEQYF.

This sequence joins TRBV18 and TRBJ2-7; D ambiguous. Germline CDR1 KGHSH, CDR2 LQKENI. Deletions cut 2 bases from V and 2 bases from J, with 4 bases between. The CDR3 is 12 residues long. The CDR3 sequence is CASSPGAYEQYF. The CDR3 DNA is TGTGCCAGCTCACCAGGAGCCTACGAGCAGTACTTC.

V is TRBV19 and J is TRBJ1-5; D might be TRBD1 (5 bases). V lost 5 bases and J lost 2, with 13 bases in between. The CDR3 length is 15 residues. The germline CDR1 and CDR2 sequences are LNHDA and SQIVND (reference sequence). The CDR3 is CASSPTARGNQPQHF. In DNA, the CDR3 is TGTGCCAGTAGTCCGACAGCTCGAGGCAATCAGCCCCAGCATTTT.

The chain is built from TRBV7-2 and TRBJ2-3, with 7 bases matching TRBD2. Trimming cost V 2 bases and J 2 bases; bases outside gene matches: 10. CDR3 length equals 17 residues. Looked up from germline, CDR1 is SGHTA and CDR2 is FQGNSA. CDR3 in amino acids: CASSLITSGKYTDTQYF. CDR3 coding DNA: TGTGCCAGCAGCTTAATAACGAGCGGGAAGTACACAGATACGCAGTATTTT.

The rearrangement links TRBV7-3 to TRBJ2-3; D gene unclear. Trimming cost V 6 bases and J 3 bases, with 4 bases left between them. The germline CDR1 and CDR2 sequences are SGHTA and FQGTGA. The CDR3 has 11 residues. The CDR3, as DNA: TGTGCCAGCAGGGAGACAGATACGCAGTATTTT. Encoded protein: CASRETDTQYF. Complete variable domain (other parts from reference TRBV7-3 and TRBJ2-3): GAGVSQTPSNKVTEKGKYVELRCDPISGHTALYWYRQSLGQGPEFLIYFQGTGAADDSGLPNDRFFAVRPEGSVSTLKIQRTERGDSAVYLCASRETDTQYFGPGTRLTVL.

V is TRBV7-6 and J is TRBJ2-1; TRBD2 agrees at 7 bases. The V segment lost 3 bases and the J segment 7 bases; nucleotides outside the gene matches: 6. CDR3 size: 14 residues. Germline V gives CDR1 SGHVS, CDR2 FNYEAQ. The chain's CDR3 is CASSFGRELNEQFF. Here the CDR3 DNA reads TGTGCCAGCAGCTTCGGGCGGGAGTTAAATGAGCAGTTCTTC.

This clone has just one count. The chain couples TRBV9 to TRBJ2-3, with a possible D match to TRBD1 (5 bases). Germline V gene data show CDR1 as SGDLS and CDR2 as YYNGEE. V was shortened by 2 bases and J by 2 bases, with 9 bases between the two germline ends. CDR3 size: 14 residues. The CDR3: CASSVWGNTDTQYF. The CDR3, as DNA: TGTGCCAGCAGCGTCTGGGGCAACACAGATACGCAGTATTTT.

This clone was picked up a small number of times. The CDR3 coding sequence is TGTGCCAGCAGTGACCCCGGGACTAGCTACGAGCAGTACTTC. It specifies CASSDPGTSYEQYF. The gene calls are TRBV2 and TRBJ2-7, with 8 bases matching TRBD2. Losses at the gene ends were 3 bases for V and 3 bases for J; bases not matched to a gene: 4. Germline CDR1 and CDR2: SNHLY and FYNNEI. The CDR3 totals 14 residues.

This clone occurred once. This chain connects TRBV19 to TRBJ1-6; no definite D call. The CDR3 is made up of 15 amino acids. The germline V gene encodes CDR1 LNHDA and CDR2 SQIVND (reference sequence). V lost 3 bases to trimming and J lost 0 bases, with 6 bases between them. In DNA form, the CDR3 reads TGTGCCAGTAGTATTCCCAGCTCCTATAATTCACCCCTCCACTTT. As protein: CASSIPSSYNSPLHF.

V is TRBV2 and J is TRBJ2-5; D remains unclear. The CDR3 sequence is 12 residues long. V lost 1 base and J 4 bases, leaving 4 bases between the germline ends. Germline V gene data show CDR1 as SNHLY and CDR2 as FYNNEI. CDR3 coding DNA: TGTGCCAGCAGTGAAGGAGGAGAGACCCAGTACTTC. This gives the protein CASSEGGETQYF.

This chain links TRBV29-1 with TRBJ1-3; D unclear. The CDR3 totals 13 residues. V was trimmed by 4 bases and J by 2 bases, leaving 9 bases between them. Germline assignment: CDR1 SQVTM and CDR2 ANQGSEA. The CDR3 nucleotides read TGCAGCGTTGTCAGACAAGCTGGAAACACCATATATTTT. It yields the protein CSVVRQAGNTIYF.

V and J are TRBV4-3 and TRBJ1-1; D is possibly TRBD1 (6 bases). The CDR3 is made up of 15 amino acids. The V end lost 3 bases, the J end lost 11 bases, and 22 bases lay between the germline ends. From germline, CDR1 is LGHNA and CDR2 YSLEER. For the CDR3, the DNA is TGCGCCAGCAGCCAGACGAACCCGGGACACATTAGGGCTTTCTTT. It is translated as CASSQTNPGHIRAFF.

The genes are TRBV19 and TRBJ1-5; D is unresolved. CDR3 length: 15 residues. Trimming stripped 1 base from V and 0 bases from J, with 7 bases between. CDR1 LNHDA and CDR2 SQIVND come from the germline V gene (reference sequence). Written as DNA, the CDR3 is TGTGCCAGTAGTATAGGAGGGTATAGCAATCAGCCCCAGCATTTT. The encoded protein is CASSIGGYSNQPQHF.

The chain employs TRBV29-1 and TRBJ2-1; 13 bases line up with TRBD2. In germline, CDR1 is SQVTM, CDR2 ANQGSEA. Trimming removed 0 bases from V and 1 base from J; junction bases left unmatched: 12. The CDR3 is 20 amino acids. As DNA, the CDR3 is TGCAGCGTTGAAGACGGCGGACTAGCGGGAGAAGGAGAGTCCTACAATGAGCAGTTCTTC. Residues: CSVEDGGLAGEGESYNEQFF.

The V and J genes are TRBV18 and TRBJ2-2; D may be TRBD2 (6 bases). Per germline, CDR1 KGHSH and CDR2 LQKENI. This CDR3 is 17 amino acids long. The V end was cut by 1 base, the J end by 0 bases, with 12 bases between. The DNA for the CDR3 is TGTGCCAGCTCACCACGAATAGCGGAAACGAACACCGGGGAGCTGTTTTTT. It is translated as CASSPRIAETNTGELFF.

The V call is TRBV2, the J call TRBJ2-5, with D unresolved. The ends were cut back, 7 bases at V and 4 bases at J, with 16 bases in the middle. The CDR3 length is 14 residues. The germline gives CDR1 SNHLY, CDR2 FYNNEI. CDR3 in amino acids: CASTLRRLLETQYF. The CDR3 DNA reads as TGTGCCAGCACCCTACGGCGGCTTCTAGAGACCCAGTACTTC.

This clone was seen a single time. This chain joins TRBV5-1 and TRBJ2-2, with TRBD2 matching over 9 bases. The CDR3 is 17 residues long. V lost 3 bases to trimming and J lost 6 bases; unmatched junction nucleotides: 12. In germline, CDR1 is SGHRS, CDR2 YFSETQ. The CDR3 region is CASSWTSDLWTAGELFF. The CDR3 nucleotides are TGCGCCAGCAGCTGGACTAGCGACCTCTGGACGGCCGGGGAGCTGTTTTTT. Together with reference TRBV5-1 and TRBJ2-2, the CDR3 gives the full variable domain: KAGVTQTPRYLIKTRGQQVTLSCSPISGHRSVSWYQQTPGQGLQFLFEYFSETQRNKGNFPGRFSGRQFSNSRSEMNVSTLELGDSALYLCASSWTSDLWTAGELFFGEGSRLTVL.

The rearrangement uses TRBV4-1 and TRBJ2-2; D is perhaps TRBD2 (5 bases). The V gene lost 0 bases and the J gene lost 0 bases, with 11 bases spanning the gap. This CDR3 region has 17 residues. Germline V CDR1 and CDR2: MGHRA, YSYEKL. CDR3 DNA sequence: TGCGCCAGCAGCCAAGAGAGGGTGGGAGCGAACACCGGGGAGCTGTTTTTT. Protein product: CASSQERVGANTGELFF.

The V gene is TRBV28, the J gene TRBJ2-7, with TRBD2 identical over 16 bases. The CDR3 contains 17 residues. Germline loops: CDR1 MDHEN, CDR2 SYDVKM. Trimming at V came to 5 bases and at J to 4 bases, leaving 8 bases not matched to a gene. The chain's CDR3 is CASSPTSGLAGGYEQYF. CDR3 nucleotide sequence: TGTGCCAGCAGTCCGACTTCGGGACTAGCGGGAGGGTACGAGCAGTACTTC. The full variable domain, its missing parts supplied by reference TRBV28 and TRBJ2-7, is DVKVTQSSRYLVKRTGEKVFLECVQDMDHENMFWYRQDPGLGLRLIYFSYDVKMKEKGDIPEGYSVSREKKERFSLILESASTNQTSMYLCASSPTSGLAGGYEQYFGPGTRLTVT.